These T cell receptor beta chains were read from a single sample in a study of human T cells and chemical hapten exposure. TCRdb passed the RACE reads through MiXCR, listing each CDR3 protein once. The table lists 80,000 to 95,000 distinct CDR3 sequences, 8% to 10% of them singletons, with less than 4.5% in the top ten. The material was whole blood, obtained in connection with sensitization to the hapten diphenylcyclopropenone (DPC). The receptors were gathered from a woman between 35 and 50 years old with alopecia areata. Some clones in this sample may be carry-over from other donors' samples. Both conserved end residues are part of each CDR3. Fields, in order: CDR3 protein, CDR3 DNA, clone size, J gene, V gene, D gene. D genes are given only for firm matches. Expanded clones are given a class, and other clones once, few, many or no size at all.

CASSNPTGISTDTQYF	TGTGCCAGCAGCAATCCGACAGGGATAAGCACAGATACGCAGTATTTT	few	TRBJ2-3	TRBV7-7	TRBD1
CASSQGDRDYEQYF	TGTGCCAGCAGCCAGGGGGACAGGGACTACGAGCAGTACTTC	few	TRBJ2-7	TRBV4-2	TRBD1
CASSPGLADTRYF	TGTGCCAGCTCACCTGGACTAGCAGATACGCGGTATTTT	.	TRBJ2-3	TRBV18	TRBD2
CASSQERALDLGNTIYF	TGTGCCAGCAGCCAAGAGCGCGCGTTGGACCTCGGAAACACCATATATTTT	many	TRBJ1-3	TRBV4-2	.
CASSSHQLAAGPPDYEQYF	TGTGCCAGCAGTTCCCATCAGCTGGCGGCTGGCCCTCCGGACTACGAGCAGTACTTC	.	TRBJ2-7	TRBV12-3/TRBV12-4	.
CATKPGDLYGYTF	TGTGCCACCAAGCCAGGGGACCTCTATGGCTACACCTTC	many	TRBJ1-2	TRBV15	.
CASSLTQTQTETQYF	TGTGCCAGCAGCTTGACTCAAACCCAGACGGAGACCCAGTACTTC	many	TRBJ2-5	TRBV5-4	.
CASTPRGSRSTEAFF	TGTGCCAGCACCCCCCGGGGCTCTCGCTCCACTGAAGCTTTCTTT	many	TRBJ1-1	TRBV11-2	.
CASSPNSGGDEKLFF	TGTGCCAGCAGTCCAAACTCCGGAGGCGACGAAAAACTGTTTTTT	many	TRBJ1-4	TRBV6-5	.
CASSLPGTPQHF	TGTGCCAGCAGTTTACCGGGGACGCCCCAGCATTTT	many	TRBJ1-5	TRBV12-3/TRBV12-4	.
CASSLDQNQPQHF	TGTGCCAGCAGCTTGGACCAAAATCAGCCCCAGCATTTT	many	TRBJ1-5	TRBV5-4	.
CASSLGGPRTNEKLFF	TGCGCCAGCAGCTTGGGGGGACCCAGAACTAATGAAAAACTGTTTTTT	.	TRBJ1-4	TRBV5-1	.
CSARAHGGGANEQFF	TGCAGTGCTAGAGCCCACGGGGGGGGCGCCAATGAGCAGTTCTTC	few	TRBJ2-1	TRBV20-1	TRBD2
CASSAGQYNEKLFF	TGTGCCAGCAGCGCCGGACAGTATAATGAAAAACTGTTTTTT	.	TRBJ1-4	TRBV9	.
CSGGGLAPNEQFF	TGCAGCGGAGGGGGACTAGCCCCCAATGAGCAGTTCTTC	.	TRBJ2-1	TRBV29-1	TRBD2
CSARAFPGASGVADTQYF	TGCAGTGCTAGAGCCTTCCCCGGGGCTAGCGGGGTAGCAGATACGCAGTATTTT	few	TRBJ2-3	TRBV20-1	TRBD2
CASTPRKDGYTF	TGTGCCAGCACCCCACGGAAGGATGGCTACACCTTC	.	TRBJ1-2	TRBV6-1	.
CASSSRGELFF	TGTGCCAGCAGTTCGCGAGGGGAGCTGTTTTTT	many	TRBJ2-2	TRBV12-3/TRBV12-4	.
CASSQDIAGGSYEQYF	TGCGCCAGCAGCCAAGATATTGCGGGGGGATCCTACGAGCAGTACTTC	many	TRBJ2-7	TRBV4-3	TRBD2
CASSLEFSGNTIYF	TGCGCCAGCAGCTTGGAGTTCTCTGGAAACACCATATATTTT	many	TRBJ1-3	TRBV5-1	.
CASSLVGIGNTIYF	TGCGCCAGCAGCTTGGTAGGGATCGGAAACACCATATATTTT	.	TRBJ1-3	TRBV5-1	.
CSVGAAGANVLTF	TGCAGCGTTGGGGCAGCTGGGGCCAACGTCCTGACTTTC	many	TRBJ2-6	TRBV29-1	.
CASSRDPPREQYF	TGTGCCAGCAGCCGGGACCCACCACGAGAGCAGTACTTC	many	TRBJ2-7	TRBV2	.
CASGPQGADGYTF	TGTGCTAGTGGCCCTCAGGGGGCGGATGGCTACACCTTC	many	TRBJ1-2	TRBV12-5	TRBD1
CASRLFPPTGGFMNTEAFF	TGTGCCAGCCGCTTATTTCCCCCTACAGGGGGCTTTATGAACACTGAAGCTTTCTTT	many	TRBJ1-1	TRBV6-5	TRBD1
CASSQVIAGVPQETQYF	TGCGCCAGCAGCCAAGTGATTGCGGGAGTCCCTCAAGAGACCCAGTACTTC	.	TRBJ2-5	TRBV4-3	TRBD2
CSVEPSGGDIQYF	TGCAGCGTTGAGCCTAGCGGGGGAGACATTCAGTACTTC	many	TRBJ2-4	TRBV29-1	TRBD2
CASSHRGGPPYNEQFF	TGTGCCAGCAGTCATCGAGGGGGGCCCCCGTACAATGAGCAGTTCTTC	few	TRBJ2-1	TRBV28	.
CASSFRGVGTGWHF	TGTGCCAGCAGCTTCCGGGGAGTCGGGACAGGGTGGCACTTT	many	TRBJ1-6	TRBV28	TRBD1
CASSLRQGGYGYTF	TGTGCCAGCAGCTTGAGACAGGGGGGCTATGGCTACACCTTC	.	TRBJ1-2	TRBV7-9	TRBD1
CASILGDEQYF	TGTGCCAGCATTCTGGGGGACGAGCAGTACTTC	many	TRBJ2-7	TRBV7-8	.
CANTRGGGTDTQYF	TGTGCCAACACTCGGGGGGGTGGCACAGATACGCAGTATTTT	.	TRBJ2-3	TRBV7-9	TRBD2
CASSLPALLAPSSYNEQFF	TGCGCCAGCAGCCTCCCGGCCCTTCTAGCACCAAGCTCCTACAATGAGCAGTTCTTC	many	TRBJ2-1	TRBV5-1	.
CATRGGSGNTIYF	TGTGCCACCCGGGGGGGCTCTGGAAACACCATATATTTT	many	TRBJ1-3	TRBV27	.
CASSPTVYEQYF	TGTGCCAGCAGCCCCACAGTTTACGAGCAGTACTTC	.	TRBJ2-7	TRBV6-6	.
CASSYGRTAYNYGYTF	TGTGCCAGCAGTTACGGTCGGACAGCCTATAACTATGGCTACACCTTC	few	TRBJ1-2	TRBV6-5	.
CASRRGGYEQYF	TGTGCCAGCCGGAGGGGGGGGTACGAGCAGTACTTC	many	TRBJ2-7	TRBV6-1	.
CASGVLEQYF	TGTGCCAGCGGTGTACTCGAGCAGTACTTC	.	TRBJ2-7	TRBV27	.
CASSAGLAGGRETQYF	TGTGCCAGCAGCGCGGGACTAGCGGGTGGGCGAGAGACCCAGTACTTC	few	TRBJ2-5	TRBV9	TRBD2
CASRQNTGELFF	TGTGCCAGCAGGCAAAACACCGGGGAGCTGTTTTTT	.	TRBJ2-2	TRBV12-3/TRBV12-4	.
CASSLMDRQEGPGELFF	TGTGCCAGCAGCTTGATGGACAGACAGGAGGGTCCCGGGGAGCTGTTTTTT	many	TRBJ2-2	TRBV5-6	.